The 6 T cell receptor beta chains below all came from one sample that was sequenced in a study of spatial heterogeneity in lung cancer. One entry per CDR3 protein, called by TCRdb with MiXCR from the 5' RACE reads. The table shows about 45,000 distinct CDR3 sequences, with 10% to 15% occurring only once. Time point in this sample: sample taken at primary tumor resection. Sequencing of whole RNA from tumor, nontumor lung or frozen PBMC involved no sorting. The input for sequencing was PBMCs, taken at surgery. The receptors originated from a female donor with early-stage non-small cell lung cancer.

The sample holds many counts of this clonotype. The gene calls are TRBV5-1 and TRBJ2-3; 7 bases match TRBD1. Losses at the gene ends were 4 bases for V and 2 bases for J; bases not matched to a gene: 4. There are 14 residues in the CDR3. CDR1 SGHRS and CDR2 YFSETQ come from the germline V gene. CDR3 amino acids: CASSHGTATDTQYF. Written as DNA, the CDR3 is TGCGCCAGCAGCCACGGGACAGCCACAGATACGCAGTATTTT.

This clonotype was seen at least ten times. The chain is built from TRBV18 and TRBJ1-5; unclear D gene. The ends were cut back, 3 bases at V and 2 bases at J, with 11 bases in the middle. The CDR3 has 15 amino acids. Germline CDR1 reads KGHSH; CDR2 reads LQKENI. Here the CDR3 DNA reads TGTGCCAGCTCACCTGCCTCAAGGGGCAATCAGCCCCAGCATTTT. Amino acid sequence: CASSPASRGNQPQHF.

This clonotype was seen at least ten times. The rearrangement joins TRBV10-3 to TRBJ2-1, with 10 bases fitting TRBD2. V trimming: 3 bases; J trimming: 2 bases; junction bases outside the gene matches: 1. Germline CDR1 is ENHRY and CDR2 is SYGVKD. CDR3 length: 15 residues. Here the CDR3 DNA reads TGTGCCATCAGTGACAGCGGGGGGGCCTACAATGAGCAGTTCTTC. As protein: CAISDSGGAYNEQFF.

This clonotype was counted a few times. This rearrangement joins TRBV5-1 to TRBJ1-2; no clear D gene. Germline V lookup: CDR1 SGHRS, CDR2 YFSETQ. V shed 1 base and J shed 1 base, with 8 bases lying between them. CDR3 length equals 14 residues. The CDR3 DNA follows: TGCGCCAGCAGCTTGTTTAACAGTAACTATGGCTACACCTTC. Translated, it gives CASSLFNSNYGYTF.

The sample holds many counts of this clonotype. The V call is TRBV7-9, the J call TRBJ1-5; weak D call: TRBD1 (6 bases). The germline CDR1 and CDR2 sequences are SEHNR and FQNEAQ (reference sequence). Trimming took 5 bases from V and 6 from J, leaving 11 bases between them. The CDR3 loop spans 13 amino acids. Here the CDR3 reads CASSQGPGQPQHF. The CDR3 coding sequence is TGTGCCAGCAGCCAGGGGCCTGGTCAGCCCCAGCATTTT. Full variable domain (rest looked up from reference TRBV7-9 and TRBJ1-5): DTGVSQNPRHKITKRGQNVTFRCDPISEHNRLYWYRQTLGQGPEFLTYFQNEAQLEKSRLLSDRFSAERPKGSFSTLEIQRTEQGDSAMYLCASSQGPGQPQHFGDGTRLSIL.

The CDR3 nucleotides read TGCAGTGCCGCCGGGACAGGAAATACAGATACGCAGTATTTT. It is translated as CSAAGTGNTDTQYF. V gene TRBV20-1 combines with J gene TRBJ2-3; 8 nucleotides match TRBD1. This CDR3 region has 14 residues. J gave up 3 bases and V 6 bases, and 8 bases lay outside the gene matches. CDR1 is DFQATT and CDR2 is SNEGSKA in the germline V gene (reference sequence).